The 5 T cell receptor beta chains reported below all come from one sample, sequenced in a study of blood T cell repertoires in COVID-19. Data came from immunoSEQ multiplex PCR; TCRdb stores just in-frame clones and leaves some out. The sample consists of over 15,000 clones, roughly 89% of them appearing once. The sequencing input was peripheral blood. The receptors come from a human donor in a cohort sampled during active COVID-19.

This clone was counted only a few times. The chain has TRBV15 and TRBJ2-7; TRBD1 aligns across 10 bases. The CDR3 is made up of 12 amino acids. The V and J ends lost 5 bases and 13 bases, in that order; junction bases with no gene match: 8. Germline CDR1 is LNHNV and CDR2 is YYDKDF (reference sequence). This CDR3 reads CATSFGQGGPYF. In DNA, the CDR3 is TGTGCCACCAGCTTTGGACAGGGGGGACCCTACTTC.

This chain joins TRBV7-3 and TRBJ2-1; D perhaps matches TRBD2 (6 bases). V was pared by 0 bases and J by 9 bases, with 18 bases between. The CDR3 contains 16 residues. Germline V gene lookup returns CDR1 SGHTA and CDR2 FQGTGA. The CDR3 sequence: CASSLTLGTPGSEQFF. CDR3 sequence (DNA): TGTGCCAGCAGCTTAACCCTCGGGACTCCCGGTAGTGAGCAGTTCTTC.

The gene calls are TRBV28 and TRBJ1-1; the D gene is possibly TRBD1 (6 bases). This CDR3 spans 15 amino acids. Trimming removed 3 bases from V and 7 bases from J, with 18 bases in between. CDR1 MDHEN and CDR2 SYDVKM come from the germline V gene. The CDR3 here is CASSLARRGKGEAFF. CDR3 coding DNA: TGTGCCAGCAGTTTGGCCCGCAGGGGTAAGGGTGAAGCTTTCTTT.

The V gene is TRBV27, the J gene TRBJ1-2, with no clear D. This CDR3 is built from 13 residues. Germline CDR1 reads MNHEY; CDR2 reads SMNVEV (reference sequence). V dropped 8 bases and J dropped 4 bases, with 14 bases sitting between them. The CDR3: CASRQAGGYGYTF. CDR3 bases: TGTGCCAGCCGCCAGGCCGGTGGCTATGGCTACACCTTC.

The V and J genes are TRBV6-2 or TRBV6-3 and TRBJ2-1; D possibly corresponds to TRBD1 (5 bases). CDR3 length equals 15 residues. CDR1 is MNHEY, CDR2 SVGEGT, per germline. The ends were cut back, 4 bases at V and 2 bases at J, with 12 bases in the middle. The CDR3 loop reads CASSLIEGAYNEQFF. CDR3 DNA sequence: TGTGCCAGCAGTTTAATAGAAGGGGCCTACAATGAGCAGTTCTTC.